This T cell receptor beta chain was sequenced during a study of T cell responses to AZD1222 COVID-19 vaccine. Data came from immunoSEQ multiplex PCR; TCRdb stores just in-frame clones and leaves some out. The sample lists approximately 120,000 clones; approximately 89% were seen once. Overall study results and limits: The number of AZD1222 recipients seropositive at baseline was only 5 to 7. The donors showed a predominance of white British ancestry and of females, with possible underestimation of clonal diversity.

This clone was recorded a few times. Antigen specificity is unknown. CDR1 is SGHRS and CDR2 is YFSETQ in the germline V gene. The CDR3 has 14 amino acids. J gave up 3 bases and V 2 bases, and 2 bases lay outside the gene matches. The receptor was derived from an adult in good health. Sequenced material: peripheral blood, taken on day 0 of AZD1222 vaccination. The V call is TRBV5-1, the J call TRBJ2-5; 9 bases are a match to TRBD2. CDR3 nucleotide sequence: TGCGCCAGCAGCTTTTTAGCGGGGGAAGAGACCCAGTACTTC. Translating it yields CASSFLAGEETQYF.